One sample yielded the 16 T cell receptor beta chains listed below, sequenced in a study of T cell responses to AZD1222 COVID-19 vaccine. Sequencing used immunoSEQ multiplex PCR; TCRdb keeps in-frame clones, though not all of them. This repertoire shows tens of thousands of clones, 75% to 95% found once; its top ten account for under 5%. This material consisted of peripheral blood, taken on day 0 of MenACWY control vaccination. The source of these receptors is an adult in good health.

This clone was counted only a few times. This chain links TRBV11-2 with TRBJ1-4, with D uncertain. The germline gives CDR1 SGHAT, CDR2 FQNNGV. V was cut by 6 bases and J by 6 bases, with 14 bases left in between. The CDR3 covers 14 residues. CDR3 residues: CASRGIGLDEKLFF. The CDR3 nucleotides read TGTGCCAGCAGGGGGATCGGGCTTGATGAAAAACTGTTTTTT.

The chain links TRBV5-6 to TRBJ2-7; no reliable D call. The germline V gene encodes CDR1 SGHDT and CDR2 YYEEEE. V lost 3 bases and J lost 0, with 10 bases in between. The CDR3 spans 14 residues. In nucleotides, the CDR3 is TGTGCCAGCAGCTCCTTGACCCCCTCCTACGAGCAGTACTTC. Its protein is CASSSLTPSYEQYF.

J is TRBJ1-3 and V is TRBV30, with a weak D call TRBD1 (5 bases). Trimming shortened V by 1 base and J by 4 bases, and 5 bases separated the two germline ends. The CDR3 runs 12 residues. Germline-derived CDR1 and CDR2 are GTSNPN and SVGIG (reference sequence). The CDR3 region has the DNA TGTGCCTGGAGTGGGGGGGGAAACACCATATATTTT. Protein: CAWSGGGNTIYF. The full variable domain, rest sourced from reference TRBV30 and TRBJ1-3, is SQTIHQWPATLVQPVGSPLSLECTVEGTSNPNLYWYRQAAGRGLQLLFYSVGIGQISSEVPQNLSASRPQDRQFILSSKKLLLSDSGFYLCAWSGGGNTIYFGEGSWLTVV.

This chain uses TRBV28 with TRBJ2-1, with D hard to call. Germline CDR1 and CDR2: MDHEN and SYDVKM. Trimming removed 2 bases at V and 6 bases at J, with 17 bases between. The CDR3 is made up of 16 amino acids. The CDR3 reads CASSLSTATLGNEQFF. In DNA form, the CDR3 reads TGTGCCAGCAGTTTAAGCACGGCCACCCTGGGCAATGAGCAGTTCTTC.

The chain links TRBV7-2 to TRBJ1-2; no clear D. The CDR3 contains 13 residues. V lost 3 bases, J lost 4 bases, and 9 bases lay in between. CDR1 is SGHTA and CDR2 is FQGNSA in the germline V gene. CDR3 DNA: TGTGCCAGCAGCTTCGACGGTCCCTATGGCTACACCTTC. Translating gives CASSFDGPYGYTF.

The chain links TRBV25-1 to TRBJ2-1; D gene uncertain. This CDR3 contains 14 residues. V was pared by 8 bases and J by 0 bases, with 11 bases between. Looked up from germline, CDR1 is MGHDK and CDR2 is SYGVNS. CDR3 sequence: CASGDHSSYNEQFF. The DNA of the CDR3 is TGTGCCAGCGGAGACCATAGCTCCTACAATGAGCAGTTCTTC. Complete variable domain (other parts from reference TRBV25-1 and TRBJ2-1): EADIYQTPRYLVIGTGKKITLECSQTMGHDKMYWYQQDPGMELHLIHYSYGVNSTEKGDLSSESTVSRIRTEHFPLTLESARPSHTSQYLCASGDHSSYNEQFFGPGTRLTVL.

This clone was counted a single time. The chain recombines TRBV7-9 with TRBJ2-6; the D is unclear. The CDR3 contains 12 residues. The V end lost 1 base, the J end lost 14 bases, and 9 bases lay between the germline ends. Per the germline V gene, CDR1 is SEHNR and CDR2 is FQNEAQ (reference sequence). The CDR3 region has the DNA TGTGCCAGCAGCTTAGATAGTCCTCTCCTGACTTTC. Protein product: CASSLDSPLLTF.

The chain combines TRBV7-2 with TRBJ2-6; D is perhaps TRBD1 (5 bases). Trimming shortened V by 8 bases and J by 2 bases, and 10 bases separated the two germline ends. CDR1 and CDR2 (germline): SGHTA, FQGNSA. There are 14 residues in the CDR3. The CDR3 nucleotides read TGTGCCAGCTCAGGGTTCACTGGGGCCAACGTCCTGACTTTC. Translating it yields CASSGFTGANVLTF.

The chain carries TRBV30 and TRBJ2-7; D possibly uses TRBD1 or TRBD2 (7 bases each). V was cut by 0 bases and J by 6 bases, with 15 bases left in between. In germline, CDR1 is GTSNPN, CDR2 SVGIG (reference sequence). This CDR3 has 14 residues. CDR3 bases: TGTGCCTGGAGTGTTGGGGAGGGGGCTCGCGAGCAGTACTTC. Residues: CAWSVGEGAREQYF.

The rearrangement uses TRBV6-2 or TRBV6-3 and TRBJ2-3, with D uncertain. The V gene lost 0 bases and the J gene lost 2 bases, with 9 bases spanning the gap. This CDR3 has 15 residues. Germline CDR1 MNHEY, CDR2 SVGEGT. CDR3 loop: CASSYSTFPTDTQYF. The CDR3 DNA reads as TGTGCCAGCAGTTACTCGACTTTTCCCACAGATACGCAGTATTTT.

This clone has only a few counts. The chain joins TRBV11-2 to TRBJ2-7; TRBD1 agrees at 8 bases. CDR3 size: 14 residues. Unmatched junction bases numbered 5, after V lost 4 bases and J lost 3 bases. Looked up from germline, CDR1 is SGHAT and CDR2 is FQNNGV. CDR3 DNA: TGTGCCAGCAGCTCATCCGGGACAGGCTACGAGCAGTACTTC. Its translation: CASSSSGTGYEQYF.

In DNA, the CDR3 is TGTGCCAGCAGTCCCTCCGGGGGGTATTCGGCTGGCTACACCTTC. This codes for CASSPSGGYSAGYTF. This chain uses TRBV2 with TRBJ1-2, with D perhaps TRBD1 (5 bases). This CDR3 region has 15 residues. Germline V gene sequence: CDR1 SNHLY, CDR2 FYNNEI. V was pared by 5 bases and J by 7 bases, with 20 bases between.

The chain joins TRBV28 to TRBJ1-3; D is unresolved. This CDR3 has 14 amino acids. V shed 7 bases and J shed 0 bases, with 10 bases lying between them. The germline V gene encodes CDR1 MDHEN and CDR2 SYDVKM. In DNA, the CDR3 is TGTGCCAGCACAGCAGCCCTCTCTGGAAACACCATATATTTT. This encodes CASTAALSGNTIYF.

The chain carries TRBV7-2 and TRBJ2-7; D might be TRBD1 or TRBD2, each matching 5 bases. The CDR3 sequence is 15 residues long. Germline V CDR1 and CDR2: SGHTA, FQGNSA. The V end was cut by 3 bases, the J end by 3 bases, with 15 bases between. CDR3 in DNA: TGTGCCAGCAGCTTCTCCGGGACCAACCTCTACGAGCAGTACTTC. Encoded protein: CASSFSGTNLYEQYF.

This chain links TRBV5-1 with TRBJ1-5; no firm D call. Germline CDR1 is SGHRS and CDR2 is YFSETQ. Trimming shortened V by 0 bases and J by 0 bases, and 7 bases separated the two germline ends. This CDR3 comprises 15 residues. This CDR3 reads CASSLAGNSNQPQHF. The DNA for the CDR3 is TGCGCCAGCAGCTTGGCCGGCAATAGCAATCAGCCCCAGCATTTT.

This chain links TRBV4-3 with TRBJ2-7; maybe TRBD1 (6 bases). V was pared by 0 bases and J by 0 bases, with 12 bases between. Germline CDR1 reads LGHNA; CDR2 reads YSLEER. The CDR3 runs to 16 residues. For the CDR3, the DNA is TGCGCCAGCAGCCAAGATCTTAACAGGGCCTCCTACGAGCAGTACTTC. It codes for CASSQDLNRASYEQYF.